This T cell receptor beta chain was recorded in a study of cytomegalovirus exposure and HLA in healthy donors. Overall study context: One earlier analysis, a look at 150 million to 200 million T cells, found fewer than 140 million unique TCR beta sequences. Notes on the study in general: HLA alleles showed associations with 16,951 TCR beta sequences in a later analysis, at a 0.05 false discovery rate. It was 164 TCR beta chains that were listed as cytomegalovirus-associated. In an earlier analysis, in roughly 580 donors, most V segments appeared productive either ~87% or ~30% of the time.

PCR was performed using 60 Vbeta and 13 Jbeta primers. The method was immunoSEQ multiplex PCR; TCRdb's version includes in-frame clones alone and lacks a portion of them. The data contain some 120,000 clones, approximately 80% of them singletons. Germline V lookup: CDR1 SQVTM, CDR2 ANQGSEA. Trimming cost V 7 bases and J 4 bases; bases outside gene matches: 3. The CDR3 has 11 residues. This clone has more than one count but fewer than ten. Its target is unknown. The chain carries TRBV29-1 and TRBJ1-2; 7 nucleotides line up with TRBD1. This TCR came from a man aged 30 to 45 in good health and CMV-seronegative. The specimen was PBMCs. As DNA, the CDR3 is TGCAGCGGGGGACAGTCCTATGGCTACACCTTC. Its translation is CSGGQSYGYTF.